This record looks at one T cell receptor beta chain sequence and its context. PCR employed 60 Vbeta and 13 Jbeta primers. The method was immunoSEQ multiplex PCR; TCRdb's version includes in-frame clones alone and lacks a portion of them. Counted here are 150,000 to 200,000 clones, 65% to 85% occurring once; the ten biggest clones make up about 1.4%. These data come from a study of cytomegalovirus exposure and HLA in healthy donors. Study at large: The study's early data release held some 85 million unique TCRs from HLA-typed donors.

The V gene's germline CDR1 is SNHLY and CDR2 FYNNEI. The CDR3 runs to 15 residues. The V gene end was trimmed by 2 bases and the J gene end by 9 bases; junction bases not matched to a gene: 8. The TCR sequence derives from a girl aged 5-17 years in good health and CMV-seropositive. This chain connects TRBV2 to TRBJ2-1, with 9 bases aligning to TRBD1. Input material: PBMCs. The CDR3 here is CASSEPGQGLGEQFF. The CDR3 nucleotides are TGTGCCAGCAGTGAACCGGGACAGGGACTTGGTGAGCAGTTCTTC.